This TCR beta chain was retrieved from a study of cytomegalovirus exposure and HLA in healthy donors. As for the study in general: HLA-typed donors contributed about 85 million unique TCRs, which were held in an early data release.

The count of this clone is one. The antigen remains unidentified. The study, taken as a whole, reports: It was reported that TCR beta sequences correctly inferred the HLA-A and HLA-B alleles for most subjects. The study had only CMV serostatus as immune exposure information.

CDR1 and CDR2 from the germline V gene are SGHRS and YFSETQ. Trimming stripped 3 bases from V and 0 bases from J, with 10 bases between. There are 15 residues in the CDR3. PCR involved 60 Vbeta and 13 Jbeta primers. The data were produced by immunoSEQ multiplex PCR, yet TCRdb's version contains in-frame clones alone and is incomplete. The table shows about 130,000 clones, with approximately 80% occurring only once. This clonotype was obtained from a woman between 18 and 30 years old in good health and CMV-seropositive. Sequenced input: PBMCs. The chain couples TRBV5-1 to TRBJ1-5, with D possibly matching TRBD1 (6 bases). CDR3: CASSWGQYSNQPQHF. In DNA, the CDR3 is TGCGCCAGCAGCTGGGGGCAATATAGCAATCAGCCCCAGCATTTT.